This T cell receptor (beta chain) was sequenced during a study of blood T cell repertoires in COVID-19. At the level of the study: Acute-phase and convalescent COVID-19 samples originated in the United States, Italy and Spain. T cells, B-cell-depleted T cells, or PBMCs supplied cDNA or gDNA.

CDR3 length: 14 amino acids. Trimming shortened V by 3 bases and J by 1 base, and 12 bases separated the two germline ends. Germline assignment: CDR1 DFQATT and CDR2 SNEGSKA (reference sequence). Method: immunoSEQ multiplex PCR; TCRdb's copy keeps in-frame clones and lacks some. This table has 150,000 or so clones, approximately 80% appearing once. Sequenced: peripheral blood. The sequence came from a human donor in a cohort sampled during active COVID-19. This chain links TRBV20-1 with TRBJ1-1; D gene ambiguous. CDR3 amino acids: CSASGGPWNTEAFF. The CDR3 DNA follows: TGCAGTGCTAGTGGTGGGCCCTGGAACACTGAAGCTTTCTTT.